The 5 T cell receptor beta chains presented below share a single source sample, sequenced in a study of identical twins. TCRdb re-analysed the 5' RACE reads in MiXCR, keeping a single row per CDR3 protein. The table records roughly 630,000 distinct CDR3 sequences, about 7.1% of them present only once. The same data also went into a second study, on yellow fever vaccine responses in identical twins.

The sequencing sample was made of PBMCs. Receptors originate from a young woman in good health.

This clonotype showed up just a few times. The CDR3 loop is CSVEWASSAQGGLETQYF. CDR3 DNA sequence: TGCAGCGTTGAATGGGCGTCCAGCGCTCAAGGAGGGCTGGAGACCCAGTACTTC. This chain uses TRBV29-1 with TRBJ2-5; D perhaps matches TRBD2 (6 bases). The CDR3 is 18 residues long. CDR1 is SQVTM, CDR2 ANQGSEA, per germline. V lost 2 bases to trimming and J lost 5 bases, with 27 bases between them.

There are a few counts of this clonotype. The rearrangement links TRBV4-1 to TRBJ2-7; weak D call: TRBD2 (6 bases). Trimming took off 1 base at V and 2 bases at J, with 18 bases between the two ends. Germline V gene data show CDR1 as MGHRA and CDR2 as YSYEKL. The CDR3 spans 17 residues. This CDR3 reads CASSQAGGDLGPYEQYV. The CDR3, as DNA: TGCGCCAGCAGCCAAGCTGGAGGGGACCTTGGTCCCTACGAGCAGTACGTC.

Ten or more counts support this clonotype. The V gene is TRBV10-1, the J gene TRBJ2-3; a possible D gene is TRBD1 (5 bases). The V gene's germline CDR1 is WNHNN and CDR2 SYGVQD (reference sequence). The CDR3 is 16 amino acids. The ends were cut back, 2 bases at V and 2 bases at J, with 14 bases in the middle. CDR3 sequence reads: CASSEETAPFTDTQYF. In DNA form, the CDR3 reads TGCGCCAGCAGTGAGGAGACAGCCCCATTCACAGATACGCAGTATTTT.

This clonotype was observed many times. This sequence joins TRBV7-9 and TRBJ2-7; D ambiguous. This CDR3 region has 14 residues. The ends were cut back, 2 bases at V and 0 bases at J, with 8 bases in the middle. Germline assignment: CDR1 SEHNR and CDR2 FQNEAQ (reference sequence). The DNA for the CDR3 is TGTGCCAGCAGCTTAAGTTCGGGCTCCTACGAGCAGTACTTC. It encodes CASSLSSGSYEQYF.

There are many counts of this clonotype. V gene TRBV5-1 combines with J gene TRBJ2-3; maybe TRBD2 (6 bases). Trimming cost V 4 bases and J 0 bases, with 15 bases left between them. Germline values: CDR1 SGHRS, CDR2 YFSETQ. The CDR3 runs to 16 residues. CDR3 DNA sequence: TGCGCCAGCAGCCAAAAACCGGGACTTAGCACAGATACGCAGTATTTT. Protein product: CASSQKPGLSTDTQYF.